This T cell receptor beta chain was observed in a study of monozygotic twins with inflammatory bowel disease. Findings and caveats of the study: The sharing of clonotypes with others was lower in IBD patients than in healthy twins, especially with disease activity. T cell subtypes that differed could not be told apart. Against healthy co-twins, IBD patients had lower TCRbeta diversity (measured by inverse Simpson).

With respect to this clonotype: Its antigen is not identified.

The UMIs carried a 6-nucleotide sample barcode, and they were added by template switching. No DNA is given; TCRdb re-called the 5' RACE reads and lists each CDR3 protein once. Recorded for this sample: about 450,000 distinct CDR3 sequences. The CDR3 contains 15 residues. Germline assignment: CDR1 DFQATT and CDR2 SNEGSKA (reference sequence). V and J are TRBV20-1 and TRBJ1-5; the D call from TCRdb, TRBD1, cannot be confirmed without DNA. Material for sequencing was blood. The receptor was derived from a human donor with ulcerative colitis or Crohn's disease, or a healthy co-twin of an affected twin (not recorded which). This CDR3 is CSARDPRPGKEPQHF.